A selection of T cell receptor beta chains follows, all from one sample in a study of cytomegalovirus exposure and HLA in healthy donors. Generated by immunoSEQ multiplex PCR, the TCRdb table keeps only in-frame clones and is missing some. The profile shows 95,000 to 100,000 clones, 74% of them singletons. Sequenced sample: PBMCs. These receptors all come from a male donor in good health and CMV-seronegative. CDR3s include the opening cysteine and the closing phenylalanine or tryptophan. The order of the fields is CDR3 DNA, CDR3 protein, clone size, J gene, D gene, V gene. The D gene is left open where the match is weak. Rows give clone size only sometimes, using once, few, many, or a class for an expanded clone.

TGTGCCAGTAGTATTTACTGGCTAGAACTAGCTGAGTACAATGAGCAGTTCTTC	CASSIYWLELAEYNEQFF	NA	TRBJ2-1	NA	TRBV19
TGTGCCAGCAGTCTACAACTTGTGACAGGGGGCCCAGATACGCAGTATTTT	CASSLQLVTGGPDTQYF	NA	TRBJ2-3	TRBD1	TRBV27
TGTGCCAGTAGTTCCTTCGGGACTCTGGGGACCTACGAGCAGTACTTC	CASSSFGTLGTYEQYF	NA	TRBJ2-7	NA	TRBV19
TGTGCCAGCAGCTTAGCCGGACAGGGGGCCTCCGAGCAGTACTTC	CASSLAGQGASEQYF	NA	TRBJ2-7	TRBD1	TRBV7-2
TGTGCCAGCAGCGCATGGAGCGGGATGAGCACAGATACGCAGTATTTT	CASSAWSGMSTDTQYF	NA	TRBJ2-3	TRBD2	TRBV14
TGTGCCAGCAGTGTAACAGGGGGCCGGTCCTACGAGCAGTACTTC	CASSVTGGRSYEQYF	once	TRBJ2-7	TRBD1	TRBV6-5
TGTGCCAGCAGCCATGACTACACTGGTGCAGGGGAGCTGTTTTTT	CASSHDYTGAGELFF	NA	TRBJ2-2	NA	TRBV14
TGTGCCAGCAGCTTGGCTGTTAGGGGTAGCACAGATACGCAGTATTTT	CASSLAVRGSTDTQYF	NA	TRBJ2-3	NA	TRBV5-6
TGTGCCTGGGCGGGGGTAACTGAAGCTTTCTTT	CAWAGVTEAFF	NA	TRBJ1-1	NA	TRBV30
TGTGCCAGCAGCCCCGTGTCGGGGGTGGGCACAGATACGCAGTATTTT	CASSPVSGVGTDTQYF	NA	TRBJ2-3	NA	TRBV7-9
TGCGCCAGCAGCCAAGAGCAGGTAGTCTATGGCTACACCTTC	CASSQEQVVYGYTF	once	TRBJ1-2	NA	TRBV4-1
TGCAGCGTAGAAGGGACTAGCTCGAACACCGGGGAGCTGTTTTTT	CSVEGTSSNTGELFF	NA	TRBJ2-2	TRBD2	TRBV29-1
TGTGCCTGGAGTCCGGGAGTCGGAACAACTGGCACCAGCTCTGGAAACACCATATATTTT	CAWSPGVGTTGTSSGNTIYF	few	TRBJ1-3	NA	TRBV30
TGTGCCAGCAGTAATGTACAGGGGGGCCAAAAACTGTTTTTT	CASSNVQGGQKLFF	NA	TRBJ1-4	TRBD1	TRBV27
TGTGCCAGCAGCCCGGGACTAGCCGAGCAGTACTTC	CASSPGLAEQYF	NA	TRBJ2-7	TRBD2	TRBV7-2
TGTGCCAGTAGTATTGGCGGGAGATTTACCGGGGAGCTGTTTTTT	CASSIGGRFTGELFF	NA	TRBJ2-2	TRBD2	TRBV19
TGTGCCAGCAGTTCAGCCGGGACAGGGGTCTGGGTGCAGTTCTTC	CASSSAGTGVWVQFF	NA	TRBJ2-1	TRBD1	TRBV27
TGCGCCAGCAGCGCGGGACTAGCGGGAGGGCCGAATGAGCAGTTCTTC	CASSAGLAGGPNEQFF	NA	TRBJ2-1	TRBD2	TRBV5-1
TGTGCCAGCAGCGCATTCTCTGGGACAGGGAACACTGAAGCTTTCTTT	CASSAFSGTGNTEAFF	NA	TRBJ1-1	TRBD1	TRBV9
TGTGCCAGCAGTTACTCCCAGGGGAGAGAGACCCAGTACTTC	CASSYSQGRETQYF	NA	TRBJ2-5	NA	TRBV6-5
TGTGCCAGCAGTGAAGACACAGAAAATCAGCCCCAGCATTTT	CASSEDTENQPQHF	NA	TRBJ1-5	NA	TRBV6-1
TGTGCCAGCACCCCCCTCGGGACAGGGGGGAACACCGGGGAGCTGTTTTTT	CASTPLGTGGNTGELFF	NA	TRBJ2-2	TRBD1	TRBV7-6
TGTGCCAGCTCACCACGCAACAGGGACGCATCGGAAAAACTGTTTTTT	CASSPRNRDASEKLFF	few	TRBJ1-4	NA	TRBV18
TGTGCCTGGAGTGTAGTCGGCGGGAGGATTGAGCAGTACTTC	CAWSVVGGRIEQYF	NA	TRBJ2-7	TRBD2	TRBV30
TGCAGCGTTGAGATGCAGTGGGAGGGAACCTATGGCTACACCTTC	CSVEMQWEGTYGYTF	NA	TRBJ1-2	NA	TRBV29-1
TGTGCCAGCAGCCCAGGGGTGGGGTTCCCCCGGACCAACGTCCTGACTTTC	CASSPGVGFPRTNVLTF	NA	TRBJ2-6	NA	TRBV5-6
TGTGCCAGCAGCTTAAGAGGGAGCAATCAGCCCCAGCATTTT	CASSLRGSNQPQHF	NA	TRBJ1-5	NA	TRBV13
TGTGCCAGCAGCGTAGGAGAGGGCCGGGATACGCAGTATTTT	CASSVGEGRDTQYF	NA	TRBJ2-3	NA	TRBV9
TGCGCCAGCAGCCTGTCGACAAATAACAATGAGCAGTTCTTC	CASSLSTNNNEQFF	NA	TRBJ2-1	NA	TRBV5-1
TGTGCCAGCAGCTTTTCCCACTACGAGCAGTACTTC	CASSFSHYEQYF	NA	TRBJ2-7	NA	TRBV11-1
TGTGCCAGCAGTTTTCTCGGGGCAGGGGTTACCTACGAGCAGTACTTC	CASSFLGAGVTYEQYF	few	TRBJ2-7	NA	TRBV27